This T cell receptor beta chain was found in a study of radiation and T cells in renal cell carcinoma. Sequenced by immunoSEQ multiplex PCR; TCRdb stores in-frame clones only, minus some. The table records 150,000 or so clones, 70% to 90% of them present only once. Comment on this clone: Its antigen is unknown.

Study observations and caveats: From baseline, blood top tumor clonotypes peaked at 2 weeks post-radiation.

The CDR3 loop spans 17 amino acids. Germline V gives CDR1 LNHDA, CDR2 SQIVND (reference sequence). Between the trimmed V and J ends, which lost 5 bases and 3 bases, there was a span of 23 bases. The time point: baseline pretreatment blood. The treatment here: 15 Gy SBRT to primary tumor, nephrectomy 4 weeks later. Sequenced here: blood, sampled from a patient whose treatment included radiotherapy and nephrectomy. The sequence came from a woman aged 45-59 years with renal cell carcinoma. The chain links TRBV19 to TRBJ2-7; possible D gene TRBD1, 5 bases. CDR3 nucleotide sequence: TGTGCCAGTAGTCCCCCCCCATTAGCAGGGATATACTACGAGCAGTACTTC. It codes for CASSPPPLAGIYYEQYF.